This T cell receptor beta chain was identified during a study of blood T cell repertoires in COVID-19. The wider study: PBMCs, B-cell-depleted T cells, or T cells were the source of the cDNA or gDNA that made up the material.

Patients at the Seattle site were enrolled during active infection and followed longitudinally. The germline V gene has CDR1 SEHNR and CDR2 FQNEAQ (reference sequence). V was pared by 5 bases and J by 2 bases, with 5 bases of the junction left unmatched. The CDR3 sequence is 15 residues long. TCRdb's copy holds only in-frame clones and misses some; the assay was immunoSEQ multiplex PCR. The sample contains nearly 250,000 clones, 86% of which appear only once. This clone was picked up a small number of times. This receptor was identified in an elderly woman with COVID-19, enrolled during active disease. J is TRBJ1-5 and V is TRBV7-9, with 8 bases identical to TRBD1. Sequencing was performed on peripheral blood. This chain's CDR3 is CASSASTGGNQPQHF. The CDR3 nucleotides read TGTGCCAGCAGCGCCTCGACAGGGGGCAATCAGCCCCAGCATTTT.